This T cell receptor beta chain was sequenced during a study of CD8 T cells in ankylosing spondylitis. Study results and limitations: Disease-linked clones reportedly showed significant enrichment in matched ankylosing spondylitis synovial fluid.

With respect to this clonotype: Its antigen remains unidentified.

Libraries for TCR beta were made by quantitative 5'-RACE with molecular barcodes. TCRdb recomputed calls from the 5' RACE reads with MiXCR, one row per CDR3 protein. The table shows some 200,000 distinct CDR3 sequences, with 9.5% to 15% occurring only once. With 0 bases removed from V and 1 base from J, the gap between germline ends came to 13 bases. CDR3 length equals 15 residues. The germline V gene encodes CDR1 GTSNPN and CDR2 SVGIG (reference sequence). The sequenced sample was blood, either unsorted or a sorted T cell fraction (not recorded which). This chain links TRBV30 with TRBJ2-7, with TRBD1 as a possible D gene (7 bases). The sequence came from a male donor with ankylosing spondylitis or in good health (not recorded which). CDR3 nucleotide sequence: TGTGCCTGGAGTGTACACCCAGGGGGGTCCTACGAGCAGTACTTC. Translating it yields CAWSVHPGGSYEQYF.